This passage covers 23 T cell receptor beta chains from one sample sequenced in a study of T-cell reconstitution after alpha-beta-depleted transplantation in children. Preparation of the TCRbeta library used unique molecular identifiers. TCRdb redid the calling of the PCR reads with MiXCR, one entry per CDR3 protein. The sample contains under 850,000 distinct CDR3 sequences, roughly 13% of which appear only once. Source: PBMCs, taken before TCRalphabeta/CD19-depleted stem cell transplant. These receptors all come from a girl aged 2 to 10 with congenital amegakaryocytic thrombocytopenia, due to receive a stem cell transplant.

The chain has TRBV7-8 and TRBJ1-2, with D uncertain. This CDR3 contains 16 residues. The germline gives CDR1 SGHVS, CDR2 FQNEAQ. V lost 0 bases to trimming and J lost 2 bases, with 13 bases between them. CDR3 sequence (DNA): TGTGCCAGCAGCTTAGCGCGGTGGGCTGTCAACTATGGCTACACCTTC. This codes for CASSLARWAVNYGYTF.

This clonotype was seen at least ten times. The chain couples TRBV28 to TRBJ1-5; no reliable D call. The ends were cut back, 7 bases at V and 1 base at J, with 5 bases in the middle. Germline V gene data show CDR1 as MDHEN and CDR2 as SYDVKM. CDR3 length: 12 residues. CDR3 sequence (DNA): TGTGCCAGCACAAGGAGCAATCAGCCCCAGCATTTT. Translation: CASTRSNQPQHF.

CDR3 nucleotide sequence: TGCAGCGTTGAAGAACCGGGACTAGCGTACGAGCAGTACTTC. It specifies CSVEEPGLAYEQYF. V usage is TRBV29-1 and J usage is TRBJ2-7; 10 positions agree with TRBD2. V lost 0 bases, J lost 4 bases, and 3 bases stayed unmatched. The CDR3 is 14 residues long. Looked up from germline, CDR1 is SQVTM and CDR2 is ANQGSEA.

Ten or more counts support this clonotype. The CDR3, as DNA: TGTGCCATCAGTATAGGCGGGAGCTCCTACAATGAGCAGTTCTTC. Translating gives CAISIGGSSYNEQFF. This chain links TRBV10-3 with TRBJ2-1; TRBD2 matches 7 bases. Per the germline V gene, CDR1 is ENHRY and CDR2 is SYGVKD. There are 15 residues in the CDR3. The V segment lost 5 bases and the J segment 0 bases; nucleotides outside the gene matches: 4.

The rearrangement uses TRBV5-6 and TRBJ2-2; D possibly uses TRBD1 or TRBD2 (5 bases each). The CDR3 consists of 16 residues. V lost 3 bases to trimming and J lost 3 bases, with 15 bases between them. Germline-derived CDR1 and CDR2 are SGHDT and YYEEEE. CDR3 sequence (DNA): TGTGCCAGCAGCTCTGGGACCTCAACTTACACCGGGGAGCTGTTTTTT. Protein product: CASSSGTSTYTGELFF.

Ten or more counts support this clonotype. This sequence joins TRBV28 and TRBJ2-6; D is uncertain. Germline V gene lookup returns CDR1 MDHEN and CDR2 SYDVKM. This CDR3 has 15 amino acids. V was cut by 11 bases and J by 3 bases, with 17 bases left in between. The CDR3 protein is CASRTQFGGANVLTF. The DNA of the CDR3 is TGTGCCTCTCGGACCCAATTTGGTGGGGCCAACGTCCTGACTTTC.

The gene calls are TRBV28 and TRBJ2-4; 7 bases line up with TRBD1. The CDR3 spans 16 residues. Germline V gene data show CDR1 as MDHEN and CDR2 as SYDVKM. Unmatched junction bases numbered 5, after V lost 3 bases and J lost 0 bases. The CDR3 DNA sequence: TGTGCCAGCAGTTTGAAAGGGGGCAAAGCCAAAAACATTCAGTACTTC. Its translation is CASSLKGGKAKNIQYF.

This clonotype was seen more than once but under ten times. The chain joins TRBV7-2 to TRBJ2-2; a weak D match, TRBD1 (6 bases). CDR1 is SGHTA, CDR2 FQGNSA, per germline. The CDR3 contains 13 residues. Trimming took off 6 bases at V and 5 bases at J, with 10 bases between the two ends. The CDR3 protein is CASRQGRTGELFF. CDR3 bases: TGTGCCAGCAGACAGGGTAGAACCGGGGAGCTGTTTTTT. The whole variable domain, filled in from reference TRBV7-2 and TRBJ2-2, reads GAGVSQSPSNKVTEKGKDVELRCDPISGHTALYWYRQSLGQGLEFLIYFQGNSAPDKSGLPSDRFSAERTGGSVSTLTIQRTQQEDSAVYLCASRQGRTGELFFGEGSRLTVL.

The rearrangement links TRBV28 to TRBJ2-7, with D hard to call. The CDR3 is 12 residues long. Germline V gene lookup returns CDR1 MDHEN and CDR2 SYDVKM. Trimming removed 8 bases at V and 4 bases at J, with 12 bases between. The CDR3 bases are TGTGCCAGCGGTCCCTCCTTGTACGAGCAGTACTTC. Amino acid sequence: CASGPSLYEQYF.

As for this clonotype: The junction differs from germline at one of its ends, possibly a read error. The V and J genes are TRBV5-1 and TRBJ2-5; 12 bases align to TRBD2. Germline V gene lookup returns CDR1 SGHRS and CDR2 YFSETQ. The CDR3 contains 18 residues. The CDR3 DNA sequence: TGCGCCAGCAGCGAAGGACTAGCGGGAAGGGAGTACCAAGAGACCCAGTCCTTC. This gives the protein CASSEGLAGREYQETQSF.

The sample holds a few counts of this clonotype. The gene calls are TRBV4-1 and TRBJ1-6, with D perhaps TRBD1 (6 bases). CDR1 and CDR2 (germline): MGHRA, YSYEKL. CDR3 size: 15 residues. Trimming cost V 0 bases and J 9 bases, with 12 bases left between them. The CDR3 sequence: CASSQDRQGLSPLHF. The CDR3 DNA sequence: TGCGCCAGCAGCCAAGATCGCCAGGGGCTTTCACCCCTCCACTTT.

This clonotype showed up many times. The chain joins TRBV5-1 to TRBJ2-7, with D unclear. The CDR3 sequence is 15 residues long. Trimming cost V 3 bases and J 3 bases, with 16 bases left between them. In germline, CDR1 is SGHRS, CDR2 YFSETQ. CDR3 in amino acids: CASSSTKLGVYEQYF. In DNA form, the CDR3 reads TGCGCCAGCAGCTCCACGAAGTTGGGTGTCTACGAGCAGTACTTC. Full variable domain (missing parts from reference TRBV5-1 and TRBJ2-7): KAGVTQTPRYLIKTRGQQVTLSCSPISGHRSVSWYQQTPGQGLQFLFEYFSETQRNKGNFPGRFSGRQFSNSRSEMNVSTLELGDSALYLCASSSTKLGVYEQYFGPGTRLTVT.

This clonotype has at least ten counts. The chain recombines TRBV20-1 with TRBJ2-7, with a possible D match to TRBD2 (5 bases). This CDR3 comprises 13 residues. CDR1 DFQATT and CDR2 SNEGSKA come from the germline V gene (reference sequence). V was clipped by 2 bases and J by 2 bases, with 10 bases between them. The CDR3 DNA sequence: TGCAGTGCTAGAACTGGGGAGACCTACGAGCAGTACTTC. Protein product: CSARTGETYEQYF.

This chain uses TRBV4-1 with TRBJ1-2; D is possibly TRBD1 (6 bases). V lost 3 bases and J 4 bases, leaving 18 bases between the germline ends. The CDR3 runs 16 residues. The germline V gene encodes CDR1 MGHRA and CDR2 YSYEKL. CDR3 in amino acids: CASSQVVGAPVYGYTF. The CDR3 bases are TGCGCCAGCAGCCAGGTTGTGGGGGCACCGGTCTATGGCTACACCTTC.

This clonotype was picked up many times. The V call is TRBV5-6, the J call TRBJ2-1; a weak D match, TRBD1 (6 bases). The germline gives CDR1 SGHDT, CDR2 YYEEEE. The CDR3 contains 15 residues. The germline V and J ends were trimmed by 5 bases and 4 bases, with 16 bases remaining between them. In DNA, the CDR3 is TGTGCCAGCAGTAGACAGGACGGAAGGTACAATGAGCAGTTCTTC. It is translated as CASSRQDGRYNEQFF.

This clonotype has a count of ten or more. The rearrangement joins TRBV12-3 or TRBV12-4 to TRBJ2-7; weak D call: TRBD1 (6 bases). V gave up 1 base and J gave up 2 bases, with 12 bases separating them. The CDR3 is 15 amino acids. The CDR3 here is CASSLVVGTPYEQYF. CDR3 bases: TGTGCCAGCAGTTTAGTTGTAGGGACACCCTACGAGCAGTACTTC.

This CDR3 is CASTPGGRAKTETQYF. CDR3 bases: TGTGCCAGCACCCCAGGCGGGAGGGCTAAGACAGAGACCCAGTACTTC. The chain has TRBV12-3 or TRBV12-4 and TRBJ2-5; 9 nucleotides align to TRBD2. The CDR3 has 16 residues. J lost 4 bases, V lost 7 bases, and 13 bases had no gene match.

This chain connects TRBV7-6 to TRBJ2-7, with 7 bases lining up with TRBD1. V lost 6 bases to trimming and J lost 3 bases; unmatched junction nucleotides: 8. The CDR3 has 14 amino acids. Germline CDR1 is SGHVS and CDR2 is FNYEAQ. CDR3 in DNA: TGTGCCAGCAGTCTGGACAGGACCAACTACGAGCAGTACTTC. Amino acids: CASSLDRTNYEQYF.

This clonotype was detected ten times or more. The CDR3 loop is CSVALRLANEQFF. As DNA, the CDR3 is TGCAGCGTTGCGCTAAGACTAGCGAATGAGCAGTTCTTC. J is TRBJ2-1 and V is TRBV29-1; 8 positions agree with TRBD2. The CDR3 loop spans 13 amino acids. Germline V CDR1 and CDR2: SQVTM, ANQGSEA. Trimming removed 4 bases from V and 7 bases from J; junction bases left unmatched: 6.

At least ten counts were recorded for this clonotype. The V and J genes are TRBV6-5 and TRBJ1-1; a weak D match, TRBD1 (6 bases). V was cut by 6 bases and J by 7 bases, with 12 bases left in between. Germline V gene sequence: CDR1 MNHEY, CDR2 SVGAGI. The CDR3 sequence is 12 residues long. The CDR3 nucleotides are TGTGCCAGCAGATCCGGACAGTTTGAAGCTTTCTTT. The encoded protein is CASRSGQFEAFF.

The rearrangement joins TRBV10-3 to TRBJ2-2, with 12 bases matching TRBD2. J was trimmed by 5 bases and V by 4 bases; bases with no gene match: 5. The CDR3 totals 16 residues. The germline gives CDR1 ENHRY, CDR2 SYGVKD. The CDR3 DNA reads TGTGCCATCAGTGGACTAGCGGGAGCAGAAACCGGGGAGCTGTTTTTT. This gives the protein CAISGLAGAETGELFF.

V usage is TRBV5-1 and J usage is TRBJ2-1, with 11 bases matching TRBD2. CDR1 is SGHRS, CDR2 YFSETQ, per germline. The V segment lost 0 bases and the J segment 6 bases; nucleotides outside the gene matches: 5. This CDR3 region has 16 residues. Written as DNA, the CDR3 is TGCGCCAGCAGCTTGGTTTCTAGCGGGAGGATCAATGAGCAGTTCTTC. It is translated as CASSLVSSGRINEQFF.

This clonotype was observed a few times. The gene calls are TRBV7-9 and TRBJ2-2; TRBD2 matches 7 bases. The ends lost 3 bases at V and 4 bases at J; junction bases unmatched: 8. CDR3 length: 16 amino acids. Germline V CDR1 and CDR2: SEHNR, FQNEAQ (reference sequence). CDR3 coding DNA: TGTGCCAGCAGCTTGGACTTGGGACTATCCACCGGGGAGCTGTTTTTT. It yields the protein CASSLDLGLSTGELFF.